This TCR beta chain was identified during a study of blood T cell repertoires in COVID-19. At the level of the study: Specimens from acute and convalescent COVID-19 originated in the United States, Italy and Spain.

Residents of over 20 US areas, aged roughly 18 to 89 years, made up the participants. Cohort placement rested on clinical history that participants reported themselves. The protocol was immunoSEQ multiplex PCR, while the TCRdb copy is restricted to in-frame clones and leaves out a portion. Among about 48,000 clones, around 87% were seen once, and the ten largest hold 3% to 3.5%. Material: PBMCs or T cells enriched from blood (not recorded which). The TCR originated in a woman aged 45-65 years who had recovered from COVID-19.

CDR3 sequence (DNA): TGTGCCAGCAGTTACTCACAGGGGGCGATGAGAGGCTACACCTTC. Translated: CASSYSQGAMRGYTF. The chain uses TRBV6-2 or TRBV6-3 and TRBJ1-2; 9 bases match TRBD1. V dropped 0 bases and J dropped 8; count of bases not matched to a gene: 7. The CDR3 runs to 15 residues. Germline CDR1 MNHEY, CDR2 SVGEGT.